The T cell receptor (beta chain) under discussion was sequenced for a study of blood T cell repertoires in COVID-19. At the level of the study: Sites in the United States, Italy and Spain provided acute and convalescent COVID-19 samples. PBMCs, B-cell-depleted T cells, or T cells were the source of the cDNA or gDNA that made up the material.

This table comes from immunoSEQ multiplex PCR, and its TCRdb copy is limited to in-frame clones, with some not included. The repertoire consists of 65,000 to 75,000 clones, with roughly nine tenths occurring once and the leading ten covering roughly 1.5%. Trimming left V 4 bases short and J 4 bases short, with 13 bases between. The CDR3 is 14 amino acids. Germline-derived CDR1 and CDR2 are MNHEY and SVGAGI. This receptor was taken from a man aged 50 or older with acute or convalescent COVID-19. The source material was peripheral blood. The J gene is TRBJ2-5, the V gene TRBV6-5, with D maybe TRBD2 (7 bases). The chain's CDR3 is CASSSYGGRETQYF. The DNA for the CDR3 is TGTGCCAGCAGTTCGTACGGGGGGCGAGAGACCCAGTACTTC.